Presented here are 25 T cell receptor beta chains from one specimen sequenced in a study of T cell responses to AZD1222 COVID-19 vaccine. Libraries were prepared by immunoSEQ multiplex PCR; TCRdb keeps only in-frame clonotypes and omits some of them. This sample has about 140,000 clones; about 91% occur once, and the top ten carry approximately 3.8%. Sequenced here: peripheral blood, sampled 28 days after the second AZD1222 dose. Receptors were obtained from an adult who received the AZD1222 COVID-19 vaccine.

This clone was observed once. The chain employs TRBV9 and TRBJ2-1; maybe TRBD2 (5 bases). The V and J ends lost 3 bases and 3 bases respectively, with 10 bases between them. In germline, CDR1 is SGDLS, CDR2 YYNGEE. The length of the CDR3 is 14 residues. The CDR3 loop is CASSEYGDYNEQFF. The CDR3 DNA sequence: TGTGCCAGCAGCGAGTACGGGGACTACAATGAGCAGTTCTTC.

The chain is built from TRBV5-1 and TRBJ1-1, with 8 bases aligning to TRBD1. Germline V gene data show CDR1 as SGHRS and CDR2 as YFSETQ. With 4 bases clipped from V and 4 bases from J, the junction kept 12 bases outside the gene matches. This CDR3 has 16 residues. Here the CDR3 DNA reads TGCGCCAGCAGCCCAGGACAGGGAGGTTTGGGCACTGAAGCTTTCTTT. Protein: CASSPGQGGLGTEAFF.

The chain employs TRBV28 and TRBJ1-5; D may be TRBD1 (6 bases). This CDR3 region has 12 residues. The V end lost 10 bases, the J end lost 3 bases, and 10 bases lay between the germline ends. Germline-derived CDR1 and CDR2 are MDHEN and SYDVKM. This CDR3 reads CAIRTVNQPQHF. The CDR3 nucleotides are TGTGCCATCCGGACAGTCAATCAGCCCCAGCATTTT.

This chain uses TRBV7-2 with TRBJ1-1; D unresolved. CDR1 SGHTA and CDR2 FQGNSA come from the germline V gene. V lost 5 bases and J 0 bases, leaving 10 bases between the germline ends. This CDR3 is 14 amino acids long. CDR3 amino acids: CASSVGRLNTEAFF. CDR3 DNA: TGTGCCAGCAGCGTCGGACGGTTGAACACTGAAGCTTTCTTT.

V is TRBV4-1 and J is TRBJ2-7, with TRBD1 as a possible D gene (5 bases). Germline V gene data show CDR1 as MGHRA and CDR2 as YSYEKL. This CDR3 is 14 amino acids long. V was trimmed by 3 bases and J by 0 bases, leaving 9 bases between them. The CDR3 DNA is TGCGCCAGCAGCCAGTACAGGTCCTCCTACGAGCAGTACTTC. It specifies CASSQYRSSYEQYF.

V gene TRBV27 combines with J gene TRBJ2-7; the D is unclear. Germline V CDR1 and CDR2: MNHEY, SMNVEV (reference sequence). The CDR3 has 11 amino acids. V lost 1 base and J lost 6, with 4 bases in between. CDR3 region: CASSLYGEQYF. CDR3 nucleotides: TGTGCCAGCAGTTTATACGGCGAGCAGTACTTC.

V and J are TRBV13 and TRBJ1-4, with D hard to call. The CDR3 has 14 amino acids. The V end was cut by 5 bases, the J end by 5 bases, with 12 bases between. Germline V gene data show CDR1 as PRHDT and CDR2 as FYEKMQ (reference sequence). The CDR3 sequence: CASSLRMQNEKLFF. The CDR3 coding sequence is TGTGCCAGCAGCCTGAGGATGCAGAATGAAAAACTGTTTTTT.

The chain links TRBV19 to TRBJ2-1; D may be TRBD2 (6 bases). From germline, CDR1 is LNHDA and CDR2 SQIVND (reference sequence). Trimming left V 4 bases short and J 5 bases short, with 18 bases between. This CDR3 region has 16 residues. CDR3 in DNA: TGTGCCAGTAGTAAGTATGGGGGAGGACCAAACAATGAGCAGTTCTTC. Protein sequence: CASSKYGGGPNNEQFF.

The V and J genes are TRBV6-2 or TRBV6-3 and TRBJ1-1; D is ambiguous. Germline V gene data show CDR1 as MNHEY and CDR2 as SVGEGT. V was clipped by 5 bases and J by 1 base, with 8 bases between them. This CDR3 is built from 13 residues. DNA of the CDR3: TGTGCCAGCAGTGACGGACGGAACACTGAAGCTTTCTTT. Its translation is CASSDGRNTEAFF.

This clone occurred once. J is TRBJ1-5 and V is TRBV5-1; 10 nucleotides match TRBD1. This CDR3 region has 15 residues. Trimming took 3 bases from V and 4 from J; bases not matched to a gene: 4. Germline CDR1 reads SGHRS; CDR2 reads YFSETQ. The chain's CDR3 is CASSSTGGGNQPQHF. The CDR3 coding sequence is TGCGCCAGCAGCTCGACAGGGGGCGGGAATCAGCCCCAGCATTTT.

This chain uses TRBV6-1 with TRBJ1-6, with D tentatively TRBD1 (5 bases). Germline CDR1 reads MNHNS; CDR2 reads SASEGT. V was trimmed by 2 bases and J by 7 bases, leaving 9 bases between them. The CDR3 runs to 14 residues. This CDR3 is CASSEMGGNSPLHF. The CDR3 coding sequence is TGTGCCAGCAGTGAAATGGGGGGAAATTCACCCCTCCACTTT.

This chain links TRBV20-1 with TRBJ2-7; 8 nucleotides line up with TRBD1. The germline gives CDR1 DFQATT, CDR2 SNEGSKA (reference sequence). Trimming removed 3 bases from V and 5 bases from J; junction bases left unmatched: 9. The CDR3 is 14 residues long. The DNA for the CDR3 is TGCAGTGCTAGTGAACAGGGGGAAGCCCACGAGCAGTACTTC. Its translation is CSASEQGEAHEQYF.

This clone was seen only once. The chain uses TRBV19 and TRBJ1-1; D is ambiguous. Germline loops: CDR1 LNHDA, CDR2 SQIVND (reference sequence). The V and J ends lost 3 bases and 5 bases respectively, with 10 bases between them. The CDR3 sequence is 13 residues long. The CDR3 region is CASSMKGLTEAFF. CDR3 coding DNA: TGTGCCAGTAGTATGAAAGGGTTGACTGAAGCTTTCTTT.

J is TRBJ2-7 and V is TRBV5-1; 10 nucleotides line up with TRBD1. Per germline, CDR1 SGHRS and CDR2 YFSETQ. With V trimmed by 4 bases and J by 5 bases, 9 bases remained unmatched. The CDR3 is made up of 15 amino acids. CDR3: CASSRPGTGVNEQYF. For the CDR3, the DNA is TGCGCCAGCAGCCGACCCGGGACAGGGGTTAACGAGCAGTACTTC.

J is TRBJ1-5 and V is TRBV5-1; D perhaps matches TRBD1 (6 bases). The CDR3 is 14 residues long. Trimming shortened V by 0 bases and J by 9 bases, and 13 bases separated the two germline ends. Germline CDR1 and CDR2: SGHRS and YFSETQ. The CDR3 protein is CASSLAGRGWPQHF. Written as DNA, the CDR3 is TGCGCCAGCAGCTTGGCGGGCAGGGGCTGGCCCCAGCATTTT. The variable domain in full, completed from reference TRBV5-1 and TRBJ1-5, reads KAGVTQTPRYLIKTRGQQVTLSCSPISGHRSVSWYQQTPGQGLQFLFEYFSETQRNKGNFPGRFSGRQFSNSRSEMNVSTLELGDSALYLCASSLAGRGWPQHFGDGTRLSIL.

This chain connects TRBV5-6 to TRBJ2-7; 9 bases fit TRBD2. The V gene end was trimmed by 4 bases and the J gene end by 3 bases; junction bases not matched to a gene: 8. CDR1 and CDR2 (germline): SGHDT, YYEEEE. The CDR3 has 15 residues. This CDR3 reads CASSPMTSGYYEQYF. Written as DNA, the CDR3 is TGTGCCAGCAGCCCAATGACTAGCGGTTACTACGAGCAGTACTTC.

The chain links TRBV2 to TRBJ2-6, with D possibly called TRBD1 or TRBD2 (6 bases each). Germline loops: CDR1 SNHLY, CDR2 FYNNEI. This CDR3 region has 16 residues. Trimming left V 2 bases short and J 4 bases short, with 12 bases between. As DNA, the CDR3 is TGTGCCAGCAGTGAAATGGGGGGCGGAGGGGCCAACGTCCTGACTTTC. This sequence encodes CASSEMGGGGANVLTF.

The J gene is TRBJ2-7, the V gene TRBV4-2; TRBD1 matches 9 bases. This CDR3 contains 16 residues. Trimming at V came to 4 bases and at J to 7 bases, leaving 14 bases not matched to a gene. Germline CDR1 reads LGHNA; CDR2 reads YNFKEQ. CDR3 in amino acids: CASSRLAGQGREEQYF. The DNA of the CDR3 is TGTGCCAGCAGCCGGCTTGCGGGACAGGGTAGGGAAGAGCAGTACTTC.

This clone is a singleton in its sample. The rearrangement joins TRBV5-1 to TRBJ2-5, with unresolved D. This CDR3 contains 14 residues. Germline-derived CDR1 and CDR2 are SGHRS and YFSETQ. V was clipped by 4 bases and J by 0 bases, with 10 bases between them. CDR3 coding DNA: TGCGCCAGCAGCATCGACAATCACCAAGAGACCCAGTACTTC. Translated: CASSIDNHQETQYF.

This clone has a single count. DNA of the CDR3: TGTGCCAGCAGCCCGGGACTAGCGGGATATGAGCAGTTCTTC. This translates into CASSPGLAGYEQFF. The rearrangement uses TRBV2 and TRBJ2-1; 13 positions agree with TRBD2. V lost 6 bases and J lost 8; bases outside the gene matches: 4. The CDR3 length is 14 residues. CDR1 and CDR2 (germline): SNHLY, FYNNEI.

J is TRBJ2-2 and V is TRBV28; maybe TRBD2 (6 bases). CDR3 length: 17 amino acids. Germline V gives CDR1 MDHEN, CDR2 SYDVKM. Trimming removed 5 bases at V and 4 bases at J, with 20 bases between. The chain's CDR3 is CASSPGLAEAPTGELFF. CDR3 bases: TGTGCCAGCAGTCCCGGTTTAGCGGAGGCCCCCACCGGGGAGCTGTTTTTT.

This chain connects TRBV3-1 (or the pseudogene TRBV3-2) to TRBJ1-4; TRBD1 agrees at 8 bases. CDR3 length: 16 amino acids. After removal of 2 bases from V and 10 bases from J, the junction contained 12 bases not matched to a gene. Per the germline V gene, CDR1 is LGHDT and CDR2 is YNNKEL (reference sequence). CDR3 protein: CASSQIVGQGEGKLFF. The CDR3, as DNA: TGTGCCAGCAGCCAAATAGTCGGACAGGGCGAGGGAAAACTGTTTTTT.

The CDR3 protein is CASRKGGTDTQYF. The CDR3 DNA follows: TGTGCCAGCAGGAAGGGCGGCACAGATACGCAGTATTTT. The chain uses TRBV7-2 and TRBJ2-3, with D hard to call. Germline CDR1 reads SGHTA; CDR2 reads FQGNSA. Trimming pared 6 bases from V and 1 base from J, leaving 8 bases between. This CDR3 comprises 13 residues.

The chain is built from TRBV7-8 and TRBJ1-1; the D is unclear. Germline CDR1 is SGHVS and CDR2 is FQNEAQ. V was shortened by 2 bases and J by 1 base, with 2 bases between the two germline ends. The CDR3 length is 12 residues. CDR3 loop: CASSLTNTEAFF. The CDR3 region has the DNA TGTGCCAGCAGCTTAACGAACACTGAAGCTTTCTTT.

The count of this clone is one. This chain uses TRBV6-2 or TRBV6-3 with TRBJ1-2; D unresolved. The V and J ends lost 4 bases and 0 bases respectively, with 15 bases between them. The CDR3 runs 16 residues. The germline V gene has CDR1 MNHEY and CDR2 SVGEGT. The CDR3 nucleotides are TGTGCCAGCAGTTCCCATCGACCGAACACTAACTATGGCTACACCTTC. The encoded protein is CASSSHRPNTNYGYTF.